The next 3 T cell receptor beta chains were all read from a single sample in a study of T cell responses to AZD1222 COVID-19 vaccine. Sequencing used immunoSEQ multiplex PCR; TCRdb keeps in-frame clones, though not all of them. In the table there are approximately 120,000 clones, over 75% of which are singletons. This specimen was peripheral blood, taken on day 0 of AZD1222 vaccination. All receptors come from an adult in good health.

In DNA, the CDR3 is TGTGCCAGCAGCTTGGACGGGAACGGGGAGCTGTTTTTT. This translates into CASSLDGNGELFF. The chain recombines TRBV5-5 with TRBJ2-2, with D maybe TRBD2 (5 bases). The CDR3 length is 13 residues. With 0 bases removed from V and 7 bases from J, the gap between germline ends came to 7 bases. Germline V gives CDR1 SGHKS, CDR2 YYEKEE (reference sequence).

This chain's CDR3 is CASSPPQGLGTEAFF. In DNA, the CDR3 is TGTGCCAGCAGCCCGCCACAGGGGTTGGGCACTGAAGCTTTCTTT. The chain is built from TRBV7-2 and TRBJ1-1; 7 bases line up with TRBD1. The germline gives CDR1 SGHTA, CDR2 FQGNSA. The CDR3 totals 15 residues. J lost 4 bases, V lost 5 bases, and 10 bases had no gene match.

The chain uses TRBV19 and TRBJ2-5; weak D call: TRBD1 (6 bases). V was trimmed by 4 bases and J by 1 base, leaving 16 bases between them. In germline, CDR1 is LNHDA, CDR2 SQIVND (reference sequence). This CDR3 is built from 16 residues. CDR3 bases: TGTGCCAGTAGTAATACGGACAGCAGTAGCCAAGAGACCCAGTACTTC. Translating gives CASSNTDSSSQETQYF.